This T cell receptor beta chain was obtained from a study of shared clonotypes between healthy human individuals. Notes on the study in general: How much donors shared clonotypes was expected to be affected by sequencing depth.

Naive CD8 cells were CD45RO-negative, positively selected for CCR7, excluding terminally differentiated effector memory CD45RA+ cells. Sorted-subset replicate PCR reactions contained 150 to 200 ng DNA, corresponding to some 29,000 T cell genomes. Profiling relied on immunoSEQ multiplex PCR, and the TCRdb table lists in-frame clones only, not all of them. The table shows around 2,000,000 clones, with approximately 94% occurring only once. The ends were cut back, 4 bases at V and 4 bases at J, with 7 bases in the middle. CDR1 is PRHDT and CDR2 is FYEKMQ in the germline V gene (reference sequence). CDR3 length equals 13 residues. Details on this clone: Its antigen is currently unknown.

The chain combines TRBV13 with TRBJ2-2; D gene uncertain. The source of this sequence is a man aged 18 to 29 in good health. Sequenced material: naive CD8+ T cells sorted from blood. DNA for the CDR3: TGTGCCAGCAGCTCCTCTTTCACCGGGGAGCTGTTTTTT. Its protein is CASSSSFTGELFF.